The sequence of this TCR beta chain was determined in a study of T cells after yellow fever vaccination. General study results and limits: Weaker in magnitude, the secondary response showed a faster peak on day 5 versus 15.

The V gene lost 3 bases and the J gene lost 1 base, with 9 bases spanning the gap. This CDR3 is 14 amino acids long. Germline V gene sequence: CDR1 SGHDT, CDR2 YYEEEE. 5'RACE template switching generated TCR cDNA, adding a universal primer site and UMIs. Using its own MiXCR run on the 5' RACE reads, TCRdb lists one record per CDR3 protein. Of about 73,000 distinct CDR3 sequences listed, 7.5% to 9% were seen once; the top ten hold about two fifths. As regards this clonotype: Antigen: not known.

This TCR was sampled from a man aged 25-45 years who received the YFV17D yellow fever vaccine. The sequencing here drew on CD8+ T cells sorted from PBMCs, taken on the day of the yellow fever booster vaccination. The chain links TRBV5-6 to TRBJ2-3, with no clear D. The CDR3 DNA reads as TGTGCCAGCAGCTCGTCCTCTCGCACAGATACGCAGTATTTT. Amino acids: CASSSSSRTDTQYF.